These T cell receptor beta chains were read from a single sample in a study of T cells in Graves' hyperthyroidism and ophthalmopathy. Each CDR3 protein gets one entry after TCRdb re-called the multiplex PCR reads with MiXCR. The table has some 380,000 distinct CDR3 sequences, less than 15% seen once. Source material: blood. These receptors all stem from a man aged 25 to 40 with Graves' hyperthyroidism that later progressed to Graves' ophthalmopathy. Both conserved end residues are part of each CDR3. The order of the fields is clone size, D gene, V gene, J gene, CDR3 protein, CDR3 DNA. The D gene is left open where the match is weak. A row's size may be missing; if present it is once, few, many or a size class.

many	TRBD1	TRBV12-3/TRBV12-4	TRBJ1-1	CASSSRGTTEAFF	TGTGCCAGCAGTTCCAGGGGGACCACTGAAGCTTTCTTT
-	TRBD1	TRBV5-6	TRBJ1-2	CASSSTGHGYTF	TGTGCCAGCAGCTCGACAGGGCACGGCTACACCTTC
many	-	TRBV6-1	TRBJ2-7	CASTRGPTGYEQYF	TGTGCCAGCACCCGGGGGCCTACGGGCTACGAGCAGTACTTC
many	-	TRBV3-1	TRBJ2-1	CASSRGVGGEQFF	TGTGCCAGCAGCCGGGGGGTCGGGGGTGAGCAGTTCTTC
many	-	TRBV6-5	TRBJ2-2	CASSYSIQGGGELFF	TGTGCCAGCAGTTACTCTATACAGGGTGGCGGGGAGCTGTTTTTT
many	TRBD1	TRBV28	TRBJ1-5	CASSQGQGRNQPQHF	TGTGCCAGCAGTCAAGGACAGGGGAGAAATCAGCCCCAGCATTTT
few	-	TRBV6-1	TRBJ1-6	CASKSGGWSPLHF	TGTGCCAGCAAGAGCGGGGGTTGGTCACCCCTCCACTTT
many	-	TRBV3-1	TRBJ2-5	CASGTQGHETQYF	TGTGCCAGCGGGACTCAGGGGCACGAGACCCAGTACTTC
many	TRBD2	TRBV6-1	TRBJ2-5	CASSPLAGAETQYF	TGTGCCAGCAGTCCACTAGCGGGGGCTGAGACCCAGTACTTC
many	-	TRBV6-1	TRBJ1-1	CASSYQKGSYTEAFF	TGTGCCAGCAGTTACCAAAAGGGCAGTTACACTGAAGCTTTCTTT
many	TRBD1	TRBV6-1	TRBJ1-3	CASRGQGATGNTIYF	TGTGCCAGCCGAGGACAGGGAGCAACGGGAAACACCATATATTTT
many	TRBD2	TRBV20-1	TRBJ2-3	CSASSGGYTDTQYF	TGCAGTGCTAGCAGCGGGGGGTACACAGATACGCAGTATTTT
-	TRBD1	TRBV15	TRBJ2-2	CATSRDTGGPTGELFF	TGTGCCACCAGCAGAGACACAGGGGGGCCCACCGGGGAGCTGTTTTTT
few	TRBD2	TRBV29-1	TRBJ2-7	CSVISGSSYEQYF	TGCAGCGTCATTAGCGGGTCCTCCTACGAGCAGTACTTC
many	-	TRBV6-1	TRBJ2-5	CASSIGLYPQETQYF	TGTGCCAGCAGTATCGGACTGTACCCTCAAGAGACCCAGTACTTC
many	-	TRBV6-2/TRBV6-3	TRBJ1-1	CASSYPRPEAFF	TGTGCCAGCAGTTACCCCAGACCTGAAGCTTTCTTT
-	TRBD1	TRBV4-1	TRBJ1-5	CASSHRTGTGGSQPQHF	TGCGCCAGCAGCCATCGGACCGGGACAGGGGGATCTCAGCCCCAGCATTTT
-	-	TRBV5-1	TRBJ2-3	CASSLAKGITDTQYF	TGCGCCAGCAGCTTGGCGAAGGGAATCACAGATACGCAGTATTTT
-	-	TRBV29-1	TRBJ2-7	CSVDGGPIAYEQYF	TGCAGCGTTGACGGGGGTCCTATCGCCTACGAGCAGTACTTC
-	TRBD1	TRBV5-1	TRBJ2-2	CASSLTGANTGELFF	TGCGCCAGCAGCCTGACAGGGGCTAACACCGGGGAGCTGTTTTTT
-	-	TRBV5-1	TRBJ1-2	CASSLERRQTPNYGYTF	TGCGCCAGCAGCTTGGAACGCCGACAGACTCCTAACTATGGCTACACCTTC
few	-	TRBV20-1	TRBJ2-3	CSARNPGAGDTQYF	TGCAGTGCTAGGAATCCAGGGGCGGGAGATACGCAGTATTTT
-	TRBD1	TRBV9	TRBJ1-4	CASSDPGTANEKLFF	TGTGCCAGCAGCGACCCCGGGACAGCTAATGAAAAACTGTTTTTT
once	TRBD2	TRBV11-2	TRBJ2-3	CASSPMGGTSGGTDTQYF	TGTGCCAGCAGCCCAATGGGAGGGACTAGCGGGGGCACAGATACGCAGTATTTT
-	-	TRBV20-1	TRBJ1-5	CSARERARNQPQHF	TGCAGTGCTAGAGAAAGGGCTAGAAATCAGCCCCAGCATTTT
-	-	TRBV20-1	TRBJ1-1	CSPVNRRLIPRPNTEAFF	TGCAGTCCCGTAAATCGTAGATTGATTCCCAGACCGAACACTGAAGCTTTCTTT
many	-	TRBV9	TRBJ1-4	CASGLGQPNEKLFF	TGTGCCAGCGGTCTGGGGCAGCCTAATGAAAAACTGTTTTTT